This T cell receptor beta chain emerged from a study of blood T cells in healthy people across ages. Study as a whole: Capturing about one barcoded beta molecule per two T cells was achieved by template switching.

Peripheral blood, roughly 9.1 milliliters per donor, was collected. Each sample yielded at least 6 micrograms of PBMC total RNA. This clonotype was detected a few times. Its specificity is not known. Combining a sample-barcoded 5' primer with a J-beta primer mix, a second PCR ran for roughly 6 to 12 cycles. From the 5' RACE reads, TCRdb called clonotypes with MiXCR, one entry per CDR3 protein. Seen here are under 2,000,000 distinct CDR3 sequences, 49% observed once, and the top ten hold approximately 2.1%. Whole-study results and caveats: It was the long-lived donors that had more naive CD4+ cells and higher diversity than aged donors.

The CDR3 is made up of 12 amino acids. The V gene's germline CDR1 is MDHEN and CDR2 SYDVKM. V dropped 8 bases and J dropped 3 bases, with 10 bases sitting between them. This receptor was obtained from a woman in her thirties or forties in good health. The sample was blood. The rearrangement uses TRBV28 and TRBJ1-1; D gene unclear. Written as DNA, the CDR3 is TGTGCCAGCCACCGATTGGACACTGAAGCTTTCTTT. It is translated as CASHRLDTEAFF.